The 18 T cell receptor beta chains given below trace back to one sample, sequenced in a study of CD8 T cells in ankylosing spondylitis. Antigen specificity for these receptors is unknown. TCRdb re-called the 5' RACE reads with MiXCR, one entry per CDR3 protein. The sample yields approximately 500,000 distinct CDR3 sequences, roughly 13% seen once. Study observations and caveats: A TCR beta motif of under ten highly homologous variants seemed to mark ankylosing spondylitis blood.

The sequencing input was blood, either unsorted or a sorted T cell fraction (not recorded which). The receptor set was obtained from a male donor with ankylosing spondylitis.

The V call is TRBV20-1, the J call TRBJ1-4; 9 bases map to TRBD1. CDR1 is DFQATT and CDR2 is SNEGSKA in the germline V gene (reference sequence). Trimming took 3 bases from V and 5 from J; bases not matched to a gene: 4. The CDR3 extends over 14 amino acids. CDR3 nucleotide sequence: TGCAGTGCTAGTAATGGACAGGGGAATGAAAAACTGTTTTTT. Encoded protein: CSASNGQGNEKLFF.

There are a few counts of this clonotype. This chain uses TRBV20-1 with TRBJ2-1; TRBD2 is a possible D gene (5 bases). The CDR3 is made up of 14 amino acids. V was cut by 6 bases and J by 0 bases, with 12 bases left in between. Germline V gene sequence: CDR1 DFQATT, CDR2 SNEGSKA (reference sequence). The CDR3 sequence: CSARSGNSYNEQFF. The CDR3 DNA reads as TGCAGTGCAAGGTCGGGAAACTCCTACAATGAGCAGTTCTTC.

In this sample, this clonotype turned up a few times. This CDR3 reads CSANTGGLSYNEQFF. The CDR3 DNA reads as TGCAGTGCTAACACAGGGGGCCTCTCCTACAATGAGCAGTTCTTC. The chain uses TRBV20-1 and TRBJ2-1, with TRBD1 identical over 9 bases. Germline V gives CDR1 DFQATT, CDR2 SNEGSKA (reference sequence). This CDR3 has 15 residues. V gave up 4 bases and J gave up 0 bases; unmatched junction bases: 4.

This clonotype came up many times. The chain uses TRBV11-2 and TRBJ1-5; D not certain. The germline gives CDR1 SGHAT, CDR2 FQNNGV. Deletions cut 5 bases from V and 4 bases from J, with 12 bases between. CDR3 length equals 14 residues. DNA for the CDR3: TGTGCCAGCAGCCCGGGGTCCGGGAATCAGCCCCAGCATTTT. Translated: CASSPGSGNQPQHF.

The table lists this clonotype with a few counts. Germline and junction disagree at one end, which may indicate a read error. This sequence joins TRBV29-1 and TRBJ2-1; D unclear. CDR1 is SQVTM, CDR2 ANQGSEA, per germline. CDR3 length: 11 amino acids. CDR3 region: CSAEPGDEQFF. The CDR3 coding sequence is TGCAGCGCCGAGCCTGGGGATGAGCAGTTCTTT.

V gene TRBV5-1 combines with J gene TRBJ2-3; D is unresolved. Germline V gene data show CDR1 as SGHRS and CDR2 as YFSETQ. Trimming pared 0 bases from V and 3 bases from J, leaving 8 bases between. This CDR3 comprises 14 residues. The CDR3 sequence is CASSLAQLTDTQYF. DNA of the CDR3: TGCGCCAGCAGCTTGGCCCAGCTTACAGATACGCAGTATTTT.

The CDR3 coding sequence is TGTGCCAGCAGCCAATCGGGACAGGGAACGGACACCATATATTTT. Translating it yields CASSQSGQGTDTIYF. The rearrangement uses TRBV16 and TRBJ1-3; the match to TRBD1 covers 9 bases. Germline V lookup: CDR1 KGHSY, CDR2 FQNENV. The CDR3 spans 15 residues. V trimming: 0 bases; J trimming: 8 bases; junction bases outside the gene matches: 5.

This clonotype was seen only a few times. V is TRBV20-1 and J is TRBJ2-4; D possibly corresponds to TRBD2 (5 bases). The V gene's germline CDR1 is DFQATT and CDR2 SNEGSKA (reference sequence). V lost 5 bases to trimming and J lost 4 bases, with 12 bases between them. CDR3 length: 13 amino acids. Written as DNA, the CDR3 is TGCAGTGCTGGCCCCAGCGGAAAAAACATTCAGTACTTC. Encoded protein: CSAGPSGKNIQYF.

The V gene is TRBV20-1, the J gene TRBJ2-5; perhaps TRBD2 as D (6 bases). The CDR3 is 15 residues long. Germline lookup yields CDR1 DFQATT and CDR2 SNEGSKA (reference sequence). V was clipped by 3 bases and J by 1 base, with 15 bases between them. The chain's CDR3 is CSASKNWRGQETQYF. The CDR3 bases are TGCAGTGCTAGTAAAAATTGGAGGGGCCAAGAGACCCAGTACTTC.

J is TRBJ1-1 and V is TRBV9; a weak D match, TRBD1 (5 bases). The germline V gene encodes CDR1 SGDLS and CDR2 YYNGEE. The length of the CDR3 is 14 residues. V lost 2 bases and J 1 base, leaving 9 bases between the germline ends. The CDR3 nucleotides read TGTGCCAGCAGCGTCCAGGGCCCGAACACTGAAGCTTTCTTT. Protein: CASSVQGPNTEAFF.

This clonotype has only a few counts. The rearrangement links TRBV29-1 to TRBJ1-1; no firm D call. Trimming shortened V by 6 bases and J by 4 bases, and 15 bases separated the two germline ends. This CDR3 has 13 residues. CDR1 is SQVTM, CDR2 ANQGSEA, per germline. The CDR3 spells CSVMPSPGTEAFF. CDR3 in DNA: TGCAGCGTAATGCCTAGCCCTGGCACTGAAGCTTTCTTT. Based on the CDR3 plus reference TRBV29-1 and TRBJ1-1, the full variable domain is SAVISQKPSRDICQRGTSLTIQCQVDSQVTMMFWYRQQPGQSLTLIATANQGSEATYESGFVIDKFPISRPNLTFSTLTVSNMSPEDSSIYLCSVMPSPGTEAFFGQGTRLTVV.

This clonotype was seen more than once but under ten times. The chain recombines TRBV5-6 with TRBJ1-5; D gene uncertain. The CDR3 consists of 15 residues. Germline assignment: CDR1 SGHDT and CDR2 YYEEEE. Trimming took off 0 bases at V and 1 base at J, with 8 bases between the two ends. CDR3: CASSLAGWSNQPQHF. The CDR3 nucleotides read TGTGCCAGCAGCTTGGCGGGATGGAGCAATCAGCCCCAGCATTTT.

This clonotype was observed a handful of times. CDR3 nucleotide sequence: TGTGCCAGCAGCCAAGGCCTCCGTGGGACAGGGAACACCGGGGAGCTGTTTTTT. As protein: CASSQGLRGTGNTGELFF. The rearrangement joins TRBV14 to TRBJ2-2, with 8 bases aligning to TRBD1. Germline CDR1 is SGHDN and CDR2 is FVKESK. The CDR3 length is 18 residues. V trimming: 1 base; J trimming: 1 base; junction bases outside the gene matches: 8.

This chain links TRBV11-2 with TRBJ2-5; D gene unclear. The CDR3 is 12 amino acids. Trimming shortened V by 0 bases and J by 4 bases, and 3 bases separated the two germline ends. CDR1 is SGHAT and CDR2 is FQNNGV in the germline V gene. CDR3 sequence: CASSLEAETQYF. The CDR3 DNA follows: TGTGCCAGCAGCTTAGAGGCAGAGACCCAGTACTTC. The full variable domain, in which reference TRBV11-2 and TRBJ2-5 provide the parts outside the CDR3, is EAGVAQSPRYKIIEKRQSVAFWCNPISGHATLYWYQQILGQGPKLLIQFQNNGVVDDSQLPKDRFSAERLKGVDSTLKIQPAKLEDSAVYLCASSLEAETQYFGPGTRLLVL.

This clonotype was recorded a few times. This chain uses TRBV11-2 with TRBJ2-7; the match to TRBD2 covers 8 bases. Per germline, CDR1 SGHAT and CDR2 FQNNGV. The CDR3 totals 14 residues. V shed 1 base and J 5 bases; nucleotides not matched to a gene: 4. In nucleotides, the CDR3 is TGTGCCAGCAGCTTAGGACTAGCGAGGAACGAGCAGTACTTC. Its translation: CASSLGLARNEQYF.

This clonotype was counted at least ten times. The chain joins TRBV5-1 to TRBJ2-1; perhaps TRBD2 as D (6 bases). Trimming stripped 1 base from V and 7 bases from J, with 12 bases between. The CDR3 runs 14 residues. The germline gives CDR1 SGHRS, CDR2 YFSETQ. The CDR3 nucleotides read TGCGCCAGCAGCTTGATGGGACTTCTAAATGAGCAGTTCTTC. Amino acids: CASSLMGLLNEQFF.

V is TRBV7-9 and J is TRBJ2-1; 9 nucleotides agree with TRBD2. The CDR3 length is 17 residues. The germline V gene has CDR1 SEHNR and CDR2 FQNEAQ (reference sequence). The V segment lost 6 bases and the J segment 2 bases; nucleotides outside the gene matches: 11. CDR3 nucleotides: TGTGCCAGCAGTCTTAGGAGGCTAGCGGGGACCTACAATGAGCAGTTCTTC. Encoded protein: CASSLRRLAGTYNEQFF.

The rearrangement uses TRBV10-3 and TRBJ2-1, with 14 bases aligning to TRBD2. The CDR3 has 14 amino acids. With 6 bases clipped from V and 10 bases from J, the junction kept 5 bases outside the gene matches. Germline CDR1 and CDR2: ENHRY and SYGVKD. DNA for the CDR3: TGTGCCATCAGGGGGACTAGCGGGAGCGGGGAGCAGTTCTTC. Translated, it gives CAIRGTSGSGEQFF.